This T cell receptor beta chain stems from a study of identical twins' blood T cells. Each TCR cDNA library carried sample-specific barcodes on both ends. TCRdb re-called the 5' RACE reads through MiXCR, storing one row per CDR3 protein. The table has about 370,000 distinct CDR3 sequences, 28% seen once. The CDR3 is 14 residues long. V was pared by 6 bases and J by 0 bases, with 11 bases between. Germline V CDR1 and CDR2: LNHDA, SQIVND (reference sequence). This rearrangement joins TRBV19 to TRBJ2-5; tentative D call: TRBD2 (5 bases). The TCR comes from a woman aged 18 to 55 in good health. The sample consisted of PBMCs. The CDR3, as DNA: TGTGCCAGTAGCTTGACTATGTACCAAGAGACCCAGTACTTC. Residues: CASSLTMYQETQYF.